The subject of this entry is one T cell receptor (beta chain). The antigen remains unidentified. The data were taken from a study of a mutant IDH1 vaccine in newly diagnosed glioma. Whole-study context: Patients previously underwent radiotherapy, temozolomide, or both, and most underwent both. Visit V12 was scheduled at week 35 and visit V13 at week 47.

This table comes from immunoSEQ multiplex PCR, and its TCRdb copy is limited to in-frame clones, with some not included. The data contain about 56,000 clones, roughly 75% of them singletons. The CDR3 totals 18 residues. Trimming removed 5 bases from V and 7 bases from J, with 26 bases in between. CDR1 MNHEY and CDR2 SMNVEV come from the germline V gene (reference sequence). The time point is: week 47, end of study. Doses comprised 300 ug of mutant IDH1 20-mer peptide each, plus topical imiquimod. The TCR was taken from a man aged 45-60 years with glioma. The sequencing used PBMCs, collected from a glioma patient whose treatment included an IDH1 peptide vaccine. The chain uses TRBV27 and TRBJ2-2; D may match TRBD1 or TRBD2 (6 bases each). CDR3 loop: CASSPTPWGASSNGELFF. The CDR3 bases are TGTGCCAGCAGTCCTACGCCCTGGGGGGCTAGCTCTAACGGGGAGCTGTTTTTT.